The 30 T cell receptor beta chains reported below all come from one sample, sequenced in a study of shared clonotypes between healthy human individuals. The table came from immunoSEQ multiplex PCR; TCRdb's copy has only in-frame clones and leaves some out. The repertoire has more than 2 million clones, 85% to 95% of them found once; the top ten carry approximately 1.7%. Naive CD8 cells comprised CD45RO-negative, CCR7-positively selected cells, excluding terminally differentiated effector memory CD45RA+ cells. The sequenced sample was naive CD8+ T cells from PBMCs. The receptors were gathered from a man aged 18 to 29 in good health. Some clones in this sample may be carry-over from other donors' samples.

The V and J genes are TRBV6-5 and TRBJ1-1; D gene uncertain. Trimming stripped 3 bases from V and 4 bases from J, with 18 bases between. The CDR3 has 16 amino acids. Germline CDR1 MNHEY, CDR2 SVGAGI. The CDR3 sequence: CASSYELFGGITEAFF. Here the CDR3 DNA reads TGTGCCAGCAGTTATGAGTTGTTTGGTGGTATCACTGAAGCTTTCTTT.

The J gene is TRBJ2-1, the V gene TRBV7-3; tentative D call: TRBD1 (6 bases). V lost 1 base and J lost 5, with 6 bases in between. The CDR3 length is 13 residues. The germline V gene encodes CDR1 SGHTA and CDR2 FQGTGA. The CDR3 sequence: CASSLNRDNEQFF. The DNA of the CDR3 is TGTGCCAGCAGCTTAAACAGGGACAATGAGCAGTTCTTC. Together with reference TRBV7-3 and TRBJ2-1, the CDR3 gives the full variable domain: GAGVSQTPSNKVTEKGKYVELRCDPISGHTALYWYRQSLGQGPEFLIYFQGTGAADDSGLPNDRFFAVRPEGSVSTLKIQRTERGDSAVYLCASSLNRDNEQFFGPGTRLTVL.

A note on this clone: The sample contains more than one DNA sequence encoding this CDR3. The V call is TRBV5-1, the J call TRBJ2-1; the D call may be TRBD1 or TRBD2 (5 bases each). CDR1 is SGHRS, CDR2 YFSETQ, per germline. The CDR3 sequence is 11 residues long. V was trimmed by 5 bases and J by 6 bases, leaving 6 bases between them. CDR3 sequence reads: CASSGGNEQFF. The CDR3 nucleotides are TGCGCCAGCAGTGGGGGCAATGAGCAGTTCTTC.

This rearrangement joins TRBV25-1 to TRBJ2-1, with TRBD2 identical over 7 bases. There are 18 residues in the CDR3. Trimming at V came to 4 bases and at J to 8 bases, leaving 20 bases not matched to a gene. CDR1 MGHDK and CDR2 SYGVNS come from the germline V gene. CDR3 protein: CASSALGSGGSTWDEQFF. Written as DNA, the CDR3 is TGTGCCAGCAGTGCCTTGGGATCTGGCGGGAGTACCTGGGATGAGCAGTTCTTC.

This chain's CDR3 is CASRGYRSTDTQYF. DNA of the CDR3: TGTGCCAGCAGGGGGTATCGCAGCACAGATACGCAGTATTTT. The rearrangement uses TRBV7-9 and TRBJ2-3; D is unresolved. CDR1 is SEHNR, CDR2 FQNEAQ, per germline (reference sequence). The V and J ends lost 6 bases and 0 bases respectively, with 10 bases between them. The CDR3 contains 14 residues.

This clone came up once. The chain is built from TRBV7-9 and TRBJ2-1; D ambiguous. The germline V gene encodes CDR1 SEHNR and CDR2 FQNEAQ (reference sequence). V was clipped by 5 bases and J by 0 bases, with 8 bases between them. CDR3 size: 14 residues. The CDR3 DNA sequence: TGTGCCAGCAGCGAGCGAAGCTCCTACAATGAGCAGTTCTTC. As protein: CASSERSSYNEQFF.

A few counts support this clone. The identical CDR3 is also encoded by other nucleotide sequences in the sample. The rearrangement joins TRBV15 to TRBJ1-5, with 7 bases that match TRBD1. V dropped 0 bases and J dropped 1; count of bases not matched to a gene: 0. The CDR3 has 15 amino acids. Germline CDR1 is LNHNV and CDR2 is YYDKDF (reference sequence). The CDR3 DNA reads as TGTGCCACCAGCAGAGACAGGGGGAGCAATCAGCCCCAGCATTTT. Protein sequence: CATSRDRGSNQPQHF.

This clone came up once. The J gene is TRBJ2-2, the V gene TRBV6-1; TRBD2 might be the D (5 bases). Trimming pared 3 bases from V and 2 bases from J, leaving 10 bases between. Germline V gives CDR1 MNHNS, CDR2 SASEGT. CDR3 length: 15 amino acids. The CDR3 DNA reads as TGTGCCAGCAGTGAGCGGGTACAAAACACCGGGGAGCTGTTTTTT. Its protein is CASSERVQNTGELFF.

The V and J genes are TRBV29-1 and TRBJ1-2; TRBD1 might be the D (6 bases). Germline assignment: CDR1 SQVTM and CDR2 ANQGSEA. The CDR3 is 12 residues long. Trimming took off 5 bases at V and 7 bases at J, with 14 bases between the two ends. CDR3 nucleotide sequence: TGCAGCGTTCGCGGGGGCGGTGGTGGCTACACCTTC. This codes for CSVRGGGGGYTF. The complete variable domain, with remaining parts taken from reference TRBV29-1 and TRBJ1-2, reads SAVISQKPSRDICQRGTSLTIQCQVDSQVTMMFWYRQQPGQSLTLIATANQGSEATYESGFVIDKFPISRPNLTFSTLTVSNMSPEDSSIYLCSVRGGGGGYTFGSGTRLTVV.

The chain links TRBV5-1 to TRBJ2-5; D call uncertain. Germline-derived CDR1 and CDR2 are SGHRS and YFSETQ. Deletions cut 4 bases from V and 5 bases from J, with 12 bases between. This CDR3 spans 13 amino acids. CDR3 bases: TGCGCCAGCAGCCCTGAGAGTTCGGAGACCCAGTACTTC. Amino acids: CASSPESSETQYF. The variable domain in full, completed from reference TRBV5-1 and TRBJ2-5, reads KAGVTQTPRYLIKTRGQQVTLSCSPISGHRSVSWYQQTPGQGLQFLFEYFSETQRNKGNFPGRFSGRQFSNSRSEMNVSTLELGDSALYLCASSPESSETQYFGPGTRLLVL.

V and J are TRBV4-2 and TRBJ2-1; 9 bases are a match to TRBD2. CDR3 size: 15 residues. V shed 7 bases and J 7 bases; nucleotides not matched to a gene: 11. CDR1 is LGHNA, CDR2 YNFKEQ, per germline. The CDR3 bases are TGTGCCAGCAAATCCCCCGGACTAGCGAGGAATGAGCAGTTCTTC. Translation: CASKSPGLARNEQFF.

The chain carries TRBV9 and TRBJ2-1; no firm D call. This CDR3 region has 15 residues. Looked up from germline, CDR1 is SGDLS and CDR2 is YYNGEE. The V end was cut by 6 bases, the J end by 4 bases, with 17 bases between. As DNA, the CDR3 is TGTGCCAGCAACCCGACACCCAGCGAGTACAATGAGCAGTTCTTC. As protein: CASNPTPSEYNEQFF.

Only one count was recorded for this clone. V usage is TRBV7-6 and J usage is TRBJ2-1; D is possibly TRBD1 (6 bases). This CDR3 comprises 14 residues. V was trimmed by 4 bases and J by 6 bases, leaving 13 bases between them. Looked up from germline, CDR1 is SGHVS and CDR2 is FNYEAQ. Here the CDR3 DNA reads TGTGCCAGCAGCTCGAGTAGGGGGATCAATGAGCAGTTCTTC. This gives the protein CASSSSRGINEQFF.

This clone was counted a few times. Within the sample, other DNA sequences also encode this same CDR3. The chain joins TRBV19 to TRBJ1-1; D gene ambiguous. CDR1 is LNHDA, CDR2 SQIVND, per germline (reference sequence). This CDR3 region has 14 residues. Trimming cost V 5 bases and J 0 bases, with 10 bases left between them. This chain's CDR3 is CASSPTAMNTEAFF. The CDR3 coding sequence is TGTGCCAGTAGTCCGACGGCGATGAACACTGAAGCTTTCTTT. The full variable domain, with the rest looked up from reference TRBV19 and TRBJ1-1, is DGGITQSPKYLFRKEGQNVTLSCEQNLNHDAMYWYRQDPGQGLRLIYYSQIVNDFQKGDIAEGYSVSREKKESFPLTVTSAQKNPTAFYLCASSPTAMNTEAFFGQGTRLTVV.

The chain employs TRBV6-5 and TRBJ2-5, with TRBD1 matching over 7 bases. CDR1 is MNHEY and CDR2 is SVGAGI in the germline V gene. The CDR3 length is 13 residues. With V trimmed by 6 bases and J by 2 bases, 3 bases remained unmatched. The CDR3 region has the DNA TGTGCCAGCAGCGACAGGGATCAAGAGACCCAGTACTTC. Its protein product is CASSDRDQETQYF.

V gene TRBV6-6 combines with J gene TRBJ2-1, with TRBD2 identical over 9 bases. The CDR3 has 15 amino acids. Germline CDR1 is MNHNY and CDR2 is SVGAGI (reference sequence). Trimming cost V 6 bases and J 4 bases; bases outside gene matches: 7. The CDR3 loop reads CASRPLAGNYNEQFF. Written as DNA, the CDR3 is TGTGCCAGCAGACCTCTAGCGGGAAATTACAATGAGCAGTTCTTC.

This clone has only one observation. The chain recombines TRBV19 with TRBJ2-7; no clear D. This CDR3 comprises 14 residues. Germline lookup yields CDR1 LNHDA and CDR2 SQIVND (reference sequence). Between the trimmed V and J ends, which lost 5 bases and 2 bases, there was a span of 13 bases. CDR3 sequence: CASSLRDWTYEQYF. CDR3 nucleotides: TGTGCCAGTAGTCTAAGAGACTGGACCTACGAGCAGTACTTC.

Regarding this clone: The identical CDR3 is also encoded by other nucleotide sequences in the sample. V and J are TRBV27 and TRBJ2-1; maybe TRBD2 (6 bases). Trimming removed 1 base at V and 0 bases at J, with 10 bases between. The germline V gene has CDR1 MNHEY and CDR2 SMNVEV (reference sequence). This CDR3 has 16 residues. The chain's CDR3 is CASSLWAGSSYNEQFF. Here the CDR3 DNA reads TGTGCCAGCAGTTTATGGGCGGGAAGCTCCTACAATGAGCAGTTCTTC.

The genes are TRBV6-1 and TRBJ2-5, with 7 nucleotides matching TRBD2. The CDR3 contains 16 residues. Germline CDR1 MNHNS, CDR2 SASEGT. J gave up 2 bases and V 1 base, and 7 bases lay outside the gene matches. CDR3: CASSEDGEGRQETQYF. In nucleotides, the CDR3 is TGTGCCAGCAGTGAAGATGGGGAGGGGAGGCAAGAGACCCAGTACTTC.

The V and J genes are TRBV9 and TRBJ2-7, with 10 bases matching TRBD1. From germline, CDR1 is SGDLS and CDR2 YYNGEE. J lost 5 bases, V lost 1 base, and 9 bases had no gene match. The CDR3 length is 16 residues. The CDR3 DNA sequence: TGTGCCAGCAGCGTACTCCCCCTGGACAGGGGGGACGAGCAGTACTTC. Its protein product is CASSVLPLDRGDEQYF.

The genes are TRBV29-1 and TRBJ2-5; the match to TRBD2 covers 12 bases. J was trimmed by 4 bases and V by 6 bases; bases with no gene match: 6. Germline V gene sequence: CDR1 SQVTM, CDR2 ANQGSEA. The CDR3 extends over 14 amino acids. CDR3 DNA sequence: TGCAGCGTGGACCCGGGACTAGCGGGAGAGACCCAGTACTTC. It translates to CSVDPGLAGETQYF.

The chain employs TRBV30 and TRBJ2-2, with 8 positions matching TRBD1. With V trimmed by 5 bases and J by 9 bases, 14 bases remained unmatched. The CDR3 loop spans 15 amino acids. Germline assignment: CDR1 GTSNPN and CDR2 SVGIG (reference sequence). The CDR3 DNA is TGTGCCTGGGGAACCGGGACAGGACTTACCTGGGAGCTGTTTTTT. Its translation is CAWGTGTGLTWELFF.

The chain employs TRBV11-2 and TRBJ2-3; D uncertain. Germline CDR1 reads SGHAT; CDR2 reads FQNNGV. Trimming took off 6 bases at V and 1 base at J, with 17 bases between the two ends. The CDR3 totals 16 residues. The CDR3 nucleotides are TGTGCCAGCAGGTCCCGAGAGTCCCGGGGCACAGATACGCAGTATTTT. This gives the protein CASRSRESRGTDTQYF.

A note on this clone: At the DNA level, this CDR3 is encoded by other sequences in the same sample as well. V is TRBV6-1 and J is TRBJ2-7; D could derive from TRBD1 or TRBD2 (5 bases each). This CDR3 contains 13 residues. V was shortened by 3 bases and J by 2 bases, with 8 bases between the two germline ends. CDR1 and CDR2 from the germline V gene are MNHNS and SASEGT. Written as DNA, the CDR3 is TGTGCCAGCAGTGAGGGACCTACCTACGAGCAGTACTTC. Residues: CASSEGPTYEQYF.

Turning to this clone: This same CDR3 is encoded by further DNA sequences in the sample. The chain is built from TRBV19 and TRBJ2-2; D remains ambiguous. The CDR3 extends over 13 amino acids. V gave up 3 bases and J gave up 6 bases, with 8 bases separating them. Germline assignment: CDR1 LNHDA and CDR2 SQIVND (reference sequence). The DNA for the CDR3 is TGTGCCAGTAGTATTCTCTTCCCCGGGGAGCTGTTTTTT. Its translation is CASSILFPGELFF.

The J gene is TRBJ2-5, the V gene TRBV4-1; TRBD2 matches at 11 bases. V trimming: 3 bases; J trimming: 5 bases; junction bases outside the gene matches: 14. The CDR3 length is 18 residues. Germline V lookup: CDR1 MGHRA, CDR2 YSYEKL. The CDR3 loop is CASSQTQWTSGSGETQYF. In DNA, the CDR3 is TGCGCCAGCAGCCAGACCCAGTGGACTAGCGGGTCAGGGGAGACCCAGTACTTC.

The chain employs TRBV15 and TRBJ2-7; a possible D gene is TRBD1 (5 bases). V gave up 3 bases and J gave up 5 bases, with 20 bases separating them. Per the germline V gene, CDR1 is LNHNV and CDR2 is YYDKDF (reference sequence). The CDR3 loop spans 16 amino acids. In DNA form, the CDR3 reads TGTGCCACCAGCAGCACCGACAGCATCCTTAGGAACGAGCAGTACTTC. This sequence encodes CATSSTDSILRNEQYF.

This chain links TRBV11-3 with TRBJ1-2; D is perhaps TRBD1 (5 bases). The CDR3 sequence is 13 residues long. Between the trimmed V and J ends, which lost 3 bases and 6 bases, there was a span of 11 bases. Germline values: CDR1 SGHNT, CDR2 YENEEA. The CDR3 bases are TGTGCCAGCAGCTTCCCGGCGGGGGATGGCTACACCTTC. As protein: CASSFPAGDGYTF.

The chain joins TRBV27 to TRBJ2-3; 13 positions agree with TRBD2. The junction had 8 bases not matched to a gene; V was cut back by 2 bases and J by 3 bases. The CDR3 is 18 residues long. CDR1 and CDR2 from the germline V gene are MNHEY and SMNVEV (reference sequence). The CDR3 here is CASSLTTGTSGITDTQYF. The CDR3 DNA is TGTGCCAGCAGTTTAACGACCGGGACTAGCGGGATAACAGATACGCAGTATTTT.

Notes on this clone: Different DNA sequences within this sample yield the same CDR3. This sequence joins TRBV19 and TRBJ2-5; D uncertain. The germline gives CDR1 LNHDA, CDR2 SQIVND (reference sequence). Deletions cut 5 bases from V and 1 base from J, with 11 bases between. The CDR3 consists of 14 residues. The CDR3: CASSPRTVQETQYF. DNA of the CDR3: TGTGCCAGTAGTCCCCGCACAGTCCAAGAGACCCAGTACTTC.